These 28 T cell receptor beta chains originate from one sample sequenced in a study of cytomegalovirus exposure and HLA in healthy donors (dated by TCRdb to between 2016 and 2019). Library preparation employed the immunoSEQ multiplex PCR assay. TCRdb's version of the immuneACCESS table is confined to in-frame rearrangements and falls short of the full clone set. An unresolved V gene accounts for under half of the shortfall where checked; the remainder is of unknown origin. Recorded for this sample are fewer than 75,000 clones; approximately 95% of them occurred a single time. The ten most abundant clones make up 3% to 3.5% of the sample. The specimen sequenced was PBMCs. These TCRs come from a man aged 18 to 30 in good health and CMV-seronegative.

This rearrangement joins TRBV18 to TRBJ2-7; D unclear. The CDR3 extends over 14 amino acids. The V gene's germline CDR1 is KGHSH and CDR2 LQKENI. Trimming took 2 bases from V and 3 from J, leaving 11 bases between them. As DNA, the CDR3 is TGTGCCAGCTCACCAGATTCTTACTTCTACGAGCAGTACTTC. As protein: CASSPDSYFYEQYF.

The CDR3 DNA is TGCAGCGTTGAAGTCCCTAGGGGGATTTACAATGAGCAGTTCTTC. This encodes CSVEVPRGIYNEQFF. The chain uses TRBV29-1 and TRBJ2-1; possible D gene TRBD1, 6 bases. V lost 1 base to trimming and J lost 4 bases, with 14 bases between them. This CDR3 contains 15 residues. In germline, CDR1 is SQVTM, CDR2 ANQGSEA.

The J gene is TRBJ2-7, the V gene TRBV27, with 11 bases aligning to TRBD2. This CDR3 is 15 amino acids long. V gave up 10 bases and J gave up 1 base; unmatched junction bases: 9. The germline gives CDR1 MNHEY, CDR2 SMNVEV (reference sequence). DNA for the CDR3: TGTGCCACCGGGCCCCTAGCGGGGGGTTCCTACGAGCAGTACTTC. Its protein product is CATGPLAGGSYEQYF.

This chain uses TRBV19 with TRBJ2-1; TRBD2 matches 10 bases. The ends lost 1 base at V and 4 bases at J; junction bases unmatched: 7. CDR1 and CDR2 from the germline V gene are LNHDA and SQIVND (reference sequence). This CDR3 comprises 17 residues. The CDR3 sequence: CASSIGAVAGGYNEQFF. For the CDR3, the DNA is TGTGCCAGTAGTATAGGTGCCGTAGCGGGGGGATACAATGAGCAGTTCTTC.

This chain links TRBV5-4 with TRBJ2-3; the D gene is possibly TRBD1 (5 bases). The germline gives CDR1 SGHNT, CDR2 YYREEE (reference sequence). The V and J ends lost 4 bases and 2 bases respectively, with 20 bases between them. The CDR3 runs 17 residues. The CDR3 coding sequence is TGTGCCAGCAGCCGAAATCCCGACAGTCCGATCACAGATACGCAGTATTTT. Amino acids: CASSRNPDSPITDTQYF.

The rearrangement joins TRBV5-6 to TRBJ2-5; 16 bases align to TRBD2. Germline V lookup: CDR1 SGHDT, CDR2 YYEEEE. Unmatched junction bases numbered 1, after V lost 3 bases and J lost 2 bases. The CDR3 contains 16 residues. CDR3 sequence: CASSWGLAGGQETQYF. Written as DNA, the CDR3 is TGTGCCAGCAGCTGGGGACTAGCGGGGGGGCAAGAGACCCAGTACTTC.

V gene TRBV7-2 combines with J gene TRBJ1-2; 9 bases line up with TRBD1. V lost 2 bases, J lost 5 bases, and 9 bases stayed unmatched. The length of the CDR3 is 16 residues. The germline V gene has CDR1 SGHTA and CDR2 FQGNSA. The CDR3 coding sequence is TGTGCCAGCAGCTTATTAACTGGACAGGGGCTTTATGGCTACACCTTC. It encodes CASSLLTGQGLYGYTF.

The chain links TRBV6-1 to TRBJ1-2; a weak D match, TRBD1 (6 bases). V gave up 4 bases and J gave up 0 bases, with 21 bases separating them. The CDR3 totals 18 residues. The germline gives CDR1 MNHNS, CDR2 SASEGT. CDR3 sequence (DNA): TGTGCCAGCAGTGCTCGTAGCCATAGGGACATATCTAACTATGGCTACACCTTC. Its protein is CASSARSHRDISNYGYTF.

This chain connects TRBV28 to TRBJ2-5; D call uncertain. Trimming pared 3 bases from V and 9 bases from J, leaving 11 bases between. The CDR3 loop spans 12 amino acids. Per germline, CDR1 MDHEN and CDR2 SYDVKM. CDR3 nucleotide sequence: TGTGCCAGCAGTTTGATGAAGAGAGCCCAGTACTTC. It translates to CASSLMKRAQYF.

V usage is TRBV5-5 and J usage is TRBJ1-4, with D perhaps TRBD1 (6 bases). CDR1 and CDR2 from the germline V gene are SGHKS and YYEKEE (reference sequence). Trimming pared 4 bases from V and 5 bases from J, leaving 18 bases between. The CDR3 runs to 16 residues. CDR3 sequence: CASSRFLGQHNEKLFF. The CDR3 nucleotides are TGTGCCAGCAGCCGGTTTCTCGGACAGCACAATGAAAAACTGTTTTTT.

V is TRBV2 and J is TRBJ1-6, with a weak D call TRBD1 (5 bases). The germline V gene encodes CDR1 SNHLY and CDR2 FYNNEI. The CDR3 has 18 residues. The V and J ends lost 2 bases and 0 bases respectively, with 14 bases between them. Here the CDR3 DNA reads TGTGCCAGCAGTGAATCCTCGGGGGGGAGCTCCTATAATTCACCCCTCCACTTT. It specifies CASSESSGGSSYNSPLHF.

The chain carries TRBV9 and TRBJ2-5; TRBD1 agrees at 8 bases. The CDR3 runs to 16 residues. CDR1 is SGDLS and CDR2 is YYNGEE in the germline V gene. V shed 0 bases and J 4 bases; nucleotides not matched to a gene: 8. This CDR3 is CASSVAGQGTGETQYF. CDR3 sequence (DNA): TGTGCCAGCAGCGTAGCTGGTCAGGGGACAGGAGAGACCCAGTACTTC.

This chain connects TRBV25-1 to TRBJ2-3; a possible D gene is TRBD1 (7 bases). CDR1 and CDR2 from the germline V gene are MGHDK and SYGVNS. This CDR3 is 15 amino acids long. Trimming removed 4 bases at V and 2 bases at J, with 13 bases between. As DNA, the CDR3 is TGTGCCAGCAGTGCTTCAGGGGGGTACACAGATACGCAGTATTTT. Its protein is CASSASGGYTDTQYF. Looking up the rest from reference TRBV25-1 and TRBJ2-3 gives the full variable domain: EADIYQTPRYLVIGTGKKITLECSQTMGHDKMYWYQQDPGMELHLIHYSYGVNSTEKGDLSSESTVSRIRTEHFPLTLESARPSHTSQYLCASSASGGYTDTQYFGPGTRLTVL.

V usage is TRBV30 and J usage is TRBJ1-5, with 8 positions matching TRBD1. Germline V CDR1 and CDR2: GTSNPN, SVGIG (reference sequence). The CDR3 consists of 13 residues. V was clipped by 6 bases and J by 1 base; unmatched bases: 2. The CDR3 spells CACRDRSNQPQHF. The DNA of the CDR3 is TGTGCCTGCCGGGACAGGAGCAATCAGCCCCAGCATTTT.

The chain recombines TRBV6-5 with TRBJ1-2; TRBD1 is a possible D gene (5 bases). Germline CDR1 is MNHEY and CDR2 is SVGAGI. The CDR3 runs to 13 residues. Trimming left V 3 bases short and J 3 bases short, with 8 bases between. CDR3 DNA: TGTGCCAGCAGTTATTCCAGGGACTATGGCTACACCTTC. It yields the protein CASSYSRDYGYTF.

This sequence joins TRBV5-8 and TRBJ2-3, with 7 bases that match TRBD2. Germline CDR1 SGHTS, CDR2 YDEGEE. Germline trimming cut 3 bases from V and 1 base from J; bases unmatched to any gene: 14. The CDR3 consists of 18 residues. The CDR3 coding sequence is TGTGCCAGCAGCTCAACATCACGGTTGGCGGGGGGCACAGATACGCAGTATTTT. Its translation: CASSSTSRLAGGTDTQYF.

The chain couples TRBV9 to TRBJ2-5; 12 bases are a match to TRBD1. This CDR3 has 15 residues. The germline gives CDR1 SGDLS, CDR2 YYNGEE. Unmatched junction bases numbered 6, after V lost 3 bases and J lost 6 bases. This CDR3 is CASSGGQGAAKTQYF. The CDR3 nucleotides read TGTGCCAGCAGCGGGGGACAGGGGGCAGCAAAGACCCAGTACTTC.

J is TRBJ2-4 and V is TRBV5-1; D is possibly TRBD1 (6 bases). CDR1 is SGHRS and CDR2 is YFSETQ in the germline V gene. The CDR3 totals 20 residues. V was pared by 4 bases and J by 0 bases, with 26 bases between. CDR3 sequence reads: CASSPTSGTREDLAKNIQYF. In DNA, the CDR3 is TGCGCCAGCAGCCCGACTTCCGGGACAAGGGAAGACCTAGCCAAAAACATTCAGTACTTC.

This chain uses TRBV5-8 with TRBJ1-5; 7 nucleotides align to TRBD1. The V gene end was trimmed by 4 bases and the J gene end by 7 bases; junction bases not matched to a gene: 8. Looked up from germline, CDR1 is SGHTS and CDR2 is YDEGEE. The CDR3 runs to 14 residues. The CDR3 sequence is CASSDRATRQPQHF. CDR3 sequence (DNA): TGTGCCAGCAGCGACAGGGCCACCAGACAGCCCCAGCATTTT.

This chain links TRBV7-2 with TRBJ1-2; no firm D call. The V gene's germline CDR1 is SGHTA and CDR2 FQGNSA. The CDR3 is made up of 14 amino acids. Trimming shortened V by 2 bases and J by 0 bases, and 7 bases separated the two germline ends. The CDR3: CASSLRRTNYGYTF. In nucleotides, the CDR3 is TGTGCCAGCAGCTTACGGAGGACTAACTATGGCTACACCTTC.

J is TRBJ2-7 and V is TRBV18, with TRBD1 as a possible D gene (5 bases). Per the germline V gene, CDR1 is KGHSH and CDR2 is LQKENI. The V end was cut by 6 bases, the J end by 2 bases, with 17 bases between. CDR3 length equals 15 residues. The CDR3 loop is CASSPFYRPTYEQYF. CDR3 in DNA: TGTGCCAGCTCGCCTTTTTACAGGCCGACCTACGAGCAGTACTTC.

The CDR3 DNA reads as TGCAGCGCACACCTGCAGAGGGCTTTCTTT. This sequence encodes CSAHLQRAFF. The chain is built from TRBV29-1 and TRBJ1-1; D is unclear. V was shortened by 7 bases and J by 11 bases, with 14 bases between the two germline ends. This CDR3 comprises 10 residues. CDR1 is SQVTM and CDR2 is ANQGSEA in the germline V gene.

CDR3 in DNA: TGTGCCAGCAGTGAATGGGGCCTGATTAGCAATCAGCCCCAGCATTTT. Protein sequence: CASSEWGLISNQPQHF. This sequence joins TRBV2 and TRBJ1-5; TRBD1 might be the D (5 bases). Trimming took off 2 bases at V and 0 bases at J, with 11 bases between the two ends. CDR1 is SNHLY and CDR2 is FYNNEI in the germline V gene. CDR3 length: 16 amino acids.

V and J are TRBV7-9 and TRBJ2-1, with D maybe TRBD2 (5 bases). Germline CDR1 is SEHNR and CDR2 is FQNEAQ (reference sequence). V gave up 1 base and J gave up 8 bases, with 9 bases separating them. The CDR3 is 13 amino acids. The CDR3 protein is CASSLVLEDEQFF. CDR3 coding DNA: TGTGCCAGCAGCTTAGTTTTGGAGGATGAGCAGTTCTTC.

CDR3: CASSDSSGSYNEQFF. The CDR3 bases are TGTGCCAGCAGTGACTCTAGCGGCTCCTACAATGAGCAGTTCTTC. The rearrangement joins TRBV6-4 to TRBJ2-1; possible D gene TRBD2, 6 bases. V dropped 0 bases and J dropped 0 bases, with 6 bases sitting between them. Germline V gene sequence: CDR1 MRHNA, CDR2 SNTAGT. The CDR3 length is 15 residues.

The chain links TRBV4-1 to TRBJ1-2; 8 positions match TRBD1. The ends lost 2 bases at V and 0 bases at J; junction bases unmatched: 11. The CDR3 has 18 amino acids. Germline V gene lookup returns CDR1 MGHRA and CDR2 YSYEKL. Written as DNA, the CDR3 is TGCGCCAGCAGCCAACCGGTGCAGGGGGCCAAAACTAACTATGGCTACACCTTC. Its translation: CASSQPVQGAKTNYGYTF.

In its sample, this clone was seen once. The chain uses TRBV12-5 and TRBJ1-1; no clear D gene. In germline, CDR1 is LGHNT, CDR2 FRNRAP. The V and J ends lost 7 bases and 0 bases respectively, with 9 bases between them. CDR3 length: 13 residues. This chain's CDR3 is CASVAVLNTEAFF. CDR3 DNA sequence: TGTGCTAGTGTTGCAGTCCTGAACACTGAAGCTTTCTTT.

The rearrangement uses TRBV6-1 and TRBJ1-2; 7 nucleotides agree with TRBD1. Trimming at V came to 4 bases and at J to 4 bases, leaving 6 bases not matched to a gene. The length of the CDR3 is 14 residues. Germline loops: CDR1 MNHNS, CDR2 SASEGT. CDR3: CASSVQGISYGYTF. As DNA, the CDR3 is TGTGCCAGCAGTGTACAGGGGATAAGCTATGGCTACACCTTC.